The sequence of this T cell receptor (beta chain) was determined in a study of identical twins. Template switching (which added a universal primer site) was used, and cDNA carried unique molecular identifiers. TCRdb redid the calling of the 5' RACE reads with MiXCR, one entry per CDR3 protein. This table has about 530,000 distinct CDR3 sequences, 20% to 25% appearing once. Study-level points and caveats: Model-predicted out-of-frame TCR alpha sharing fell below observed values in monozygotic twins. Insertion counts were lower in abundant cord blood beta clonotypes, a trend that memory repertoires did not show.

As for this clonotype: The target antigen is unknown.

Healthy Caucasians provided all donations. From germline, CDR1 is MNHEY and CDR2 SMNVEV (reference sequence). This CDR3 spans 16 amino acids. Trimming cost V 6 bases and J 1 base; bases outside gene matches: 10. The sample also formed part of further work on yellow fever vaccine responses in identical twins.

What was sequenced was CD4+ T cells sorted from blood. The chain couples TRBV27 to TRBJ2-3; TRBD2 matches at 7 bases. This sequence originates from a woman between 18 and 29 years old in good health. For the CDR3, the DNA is TGTGCCAGCAGGCCGGGCGGGAGTGGTGGCACAGATACGCAGTATTTT. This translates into CASRPGGSGGTDTQYF.